These 12 T cell receptor beta chains were sequenced from one sample in a study of tumor-infiltrating lymphocytes in primary liver carcinoma. The source of the blood RNA was unsorted whole blood, and germline DNA was extracted as well. Priming with a constant-region primer yielded TCR beta cDNA from 400 to 500 ng total RNA. Sequencing libraries for TCR beta derived from three nested multiplex PCR rounds that used slightly modified ARM-PCR. PCR rounds one and two used TRBV1-TRBV30 forward primers with a C-beta reverse primer for approximately 10 cycles each. TCRdb reprocessed the multiplex PCR reads with MiXCR, giving one entry per CDR3 protein. This sample has about 310,000 distinct CDR3 sequences; 50% to 60% occur once, and the top ten carry about a sixth. Material for sequencing was peripheral blood. The source of these receptors is a woman in her 30s with primary liver carcinoma and hepatitis B virus infection.

In this sample, this clonotype turned up once. The junction does not match germline at one end; this may be a read error. The chain is built from TRBV6-6 and TRBJ2-2; 9 bases are a match to TRBD2. Germline loops: CDR1 MNHNY, CDR2 SVGAGI (reference sequence). The CDR3 is 15 amino acids. The CDR3 sequence is CTSRSSGANTGELFF. The CDR3 DNA follows: TGTACCAGCAGATCTAGCGGGGCGAACACCGGGGAGCTGTTTTTT.

This clonotype was detected a few times. A read error may be the cause here, since a much bigger clone is one base away. The V and J genes are TRBV11-3 and TRBJ1-5, with D unclear. Germline lookup yields CDR1 SGHNT and CDR2 YENEEA. The CDR3 loop spans 13 amino acids. Trimming shortened V by 4 bases and J by 6 bases, and 10 bases separated the two germline ends. CDR3 in amino acids: CASSSGECQPQHF. As DNA, the CDR3 is TGTGCCAGCAGCTCTGGGGAATGTCAGCCCCAGCATTTT.

The chain uses TRBV19 and TRBJ1-5; 7 bases map to TRBD1. CDR3 size: 14 residues. The junction had 5 bases not matched to a gene; V was cut back by 3 bases and J by 6 bases. Germline CDR1 and CDR2: LNHDA and SQIVND (reference sequence). CDR3 in amino acids: CASSMGGGGQPQHF. The CDR3 DNA follows: TGTGCCAGTAGTATGGGAGGGGGCGGTCAGCCCCAGCATTTT.

This clonotype was recorded a few times. V usage is TRBV29-1 and J usage is TRBJ2-7, with D possibly TRBD1 on 7 matching bases. CDR1 is SQVTM, CDR2 ANQGSEA, per germline. The CDR3 has 10 amino acids. The V and J ends lost 2 bases and 9 bases respectively, with 8 bases between them. The CDR3 DNA follows: TGCAGCGTTGAACAGGGGGGGCAGTACTTC. This gives the protein CSVEQGGQYF.

There are many counts of this clonotype. The chain has TRBV12-3 or TRBV12-4 and TRBJ2-7; D not certain. CDR3 length equals 11 residues. Trimming stripped 3 bases from V and 6 bases from J, with 6 bases between. CDR3 protein: CASSFWGEQYF. CDR3 sequence (DNA): TGTGCCAGCAGTTTTTGGGGCGAGCAGTACTTC.

As for this clonotype: This may stem from a read error, because a much larger clone lies one nucleotide away. The CDR3 is CAGSQDRADLGYEQYF. The CDR3 region has the DNA TGCGCCGGCAGCCAAGATCGGGCAGACTTGGGCTACGAGCAGTACTTC. V usage is TRBV4-1 and J usage is TRBJ2-7; the D is unclear. The CDR3 sequence is 16 residues long. Germline assignment: CDR1 MGHRA and CDR2 YSYEKL.

Comments on this clonotype: Without the conserved terminal phenylalanine or tryptophan, this CDR3 likely stems from a read error. CDR3: CASSFPGTSGTINIQYL. The CDR3 nucleotides read TGTGCCAGTAGCTTTCCCGGAACTAGCGGGACCATAAACATTCAGTACTTA. The chain has TRBV11-1 and TRBJ2-4, with 10 bases identical to TRBD2. The germline gives CDR1 SGHAT, CDR2 FQDESV (reference sequence). The CDR3 covers 17 residues.

In DNA form, the CDR3 reads TGTGCCAGCAGCTTGGTGTCCTTCGGGGCCTACGAGCAGTACTTC. Protein product: CASSLVSFGAYEQYF. V usage is TRBV11-2 and J usage is TRBJ2-7; possibly TRBD2 for D (5 bases). The CDR3 is 15 residues long. Germline V gives CDR1 SGHAT, CDR2 FQNNGV. Trimming left V 3 bases short and J 2 bases short, with 14 bases between. The full variable domain, its missing parts supplied by reference TRBV11-2 and TRBJ2-7, is EAGVAQSPRYKIIEKRQSVAFWCNPISGHATLYWYQQILGQGPKLLIQFQNNGVVDDSQLPKDRFSAERLKGVDSTLKIQPAKLEDSAVYLCASSLVSFGAYEQYFGPGTRLTVT.

J is TRBJ2-7 and V is TRBV5-1; 10 bases are a match to TRBD1. CDR1 is SGHRS, CDR2 YFSETQ, per germline. V shed 3 bases, J shed 4 bases, and the junction held 10 bases outside the gene matches. The CDR3 has 16 amino acids. The CDR3 coding sequence is TGCGCCAGCAGCTCCTCCTGGACAGGGGGAAGTTACGAGCAGTACTTC. Its protein is CASSSSWTGGSYEQYF.

As for this clonotype: This may come from a read error, since a much larger clone is one base off. The CDR3 region has the DNA TGTGCCAGCAGTTTATTTAGCAATCAGTCCCAGCATTTT. Its protein product is CASSLFSNQSQHF. The chain couples TRBV12-3 or TRBV12-4 to TRBJ1-5; D remains ambiguous. The CDR3 has 13 residues.

The chain joins TRBV12-3 or TRBV12-4 to TRBJ2-5; 8 nucleotides line up with TRBD2. The CDR3 runs 15 residues. The ends lost 5 bases at V and 6 bases at J; junction bases unmatched: 11. Here the CDR3 reads CASSGSREGAKTQYF. CDR3 DNA: TGTGCCAGCAGTGGTAGTCGGGAGGGAGCAAAGACCCAGTACTTC.

The sample holds a few counts of this clonotype. This sequence joins TRBV4-1 and TRBJ1-5, with a possible D match to TRBD1 (6 bases). Trimming took off 4 bases at V and 7 bases at J, with 11 bases between the two ends. CDR3 size: 13 residues. Germline-derived CDR1 and CDR2 are MGHRA and YSYEKL. The CDR3 nucleotides are TGCGCCAGCAGCCGGGACATAGGCCAGCCCCAGCATTTT. Translated, it gives CASSRDIGQPQHF.